This T cell receptor beta chain originates from a study of T cell changes during pregnancy in multiple sclerosis (dated 2019 in TCRdb). Broadly, across the study: The study examined how the T cell repertoire changed over the course of pregnancy in women with multiple sclerosis.

The germline V gene (reference sequence) gives CDR1 as GTSNPN and CDR2 as SVGIG. Trimming costs V 4 bases and J 0 bases, and their ends lie 22 bases apart. There are 18 amino acids in the CDR3, from cysteine to phenylalanine inclusive. CDR3 DNA only is kept here, 54 bases in frame from base 1. Regarding this clone: Its antigen is not yet known. One base away there is no much larger clone; base qualities are not given.

Preparation of the library involved the immunoSEQ multiplex PCR assay. Held by TCRdb, this immuneACCESS table contains in-frame sequences only and omits some clones. Under half of the omission traces to an unresolved V gene where checked; the cause of the rest is unknown. The sample data list just under 65,000 clones, and 91% of these were observed just once. The top ten constitute 1% to 1.5% of the sample. The receptor was derived from a female donor in good health, enrolled as a control in a pregnancy study. The sequences come from peripheral blood, collected after pregnancy. This chain joins TRBV30 to TRBJ1-5; TRBD1 is perhaps the D gene, given 5 matching bases. CDR3 loop: CAWKEVRAAPYSNQPQHF. The nucleotide sequence is TGTGCCTGGAAAGAGGTCAGGGCGGCCCCCTATAGCAATCAGCCCCAGCATTTT. The CDR3, completed at both ends by the reference TRBV30 and TRBJ1-5 genes, gives the full variable domain SQTIHQWPATLVQPVGSPLSLECTVEGTSNPNLYWYRQAAGRGLQLLFYSVGIGQISSEVPQNLSASRPQDRQFILSSKKLLLSDSGFYLCAWKEVRAAPYSNQPQHFGDGTRLSIL.